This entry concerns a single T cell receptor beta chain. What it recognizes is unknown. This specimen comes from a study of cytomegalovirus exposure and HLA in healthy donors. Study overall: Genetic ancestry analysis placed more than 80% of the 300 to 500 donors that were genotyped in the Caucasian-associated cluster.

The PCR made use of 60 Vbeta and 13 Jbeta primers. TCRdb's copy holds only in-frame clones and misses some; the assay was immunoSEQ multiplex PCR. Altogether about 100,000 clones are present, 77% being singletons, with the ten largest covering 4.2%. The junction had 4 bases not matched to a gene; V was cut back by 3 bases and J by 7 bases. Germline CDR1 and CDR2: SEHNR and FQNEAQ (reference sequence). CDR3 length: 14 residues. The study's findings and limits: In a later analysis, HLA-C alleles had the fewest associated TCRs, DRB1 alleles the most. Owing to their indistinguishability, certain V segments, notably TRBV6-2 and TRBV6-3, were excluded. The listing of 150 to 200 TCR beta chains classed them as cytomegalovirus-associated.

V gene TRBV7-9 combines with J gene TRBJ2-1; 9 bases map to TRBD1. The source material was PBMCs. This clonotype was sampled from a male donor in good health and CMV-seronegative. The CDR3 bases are TGTGCCAGCAGCTTGCGGACAGGGGAGAATGAGCAGTTCTTC. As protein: CASSLRTGENEQFF.